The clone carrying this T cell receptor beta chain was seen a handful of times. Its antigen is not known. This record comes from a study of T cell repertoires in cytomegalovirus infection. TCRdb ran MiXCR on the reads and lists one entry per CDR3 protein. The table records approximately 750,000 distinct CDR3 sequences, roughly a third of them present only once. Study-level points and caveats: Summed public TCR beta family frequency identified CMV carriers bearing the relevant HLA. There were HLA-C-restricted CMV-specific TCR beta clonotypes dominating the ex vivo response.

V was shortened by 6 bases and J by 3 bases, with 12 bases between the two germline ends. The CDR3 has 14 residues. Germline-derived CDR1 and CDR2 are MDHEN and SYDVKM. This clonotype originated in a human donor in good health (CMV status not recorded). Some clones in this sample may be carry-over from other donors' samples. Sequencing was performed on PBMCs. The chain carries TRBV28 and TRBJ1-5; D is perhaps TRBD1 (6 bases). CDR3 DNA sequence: TGTGCCAGCAGGATGACAGGCCCCAATCAGCCCCAGCATTTT. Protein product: CASRMTGPNQPQHF.